The clone carrying this T cell receptor (beta chain) was counted between two and nine times. TCRdb analysed the RT-PCR reads with MiXCR anew, one entry per CDR3 protein. In the table there are roughly 880,000 distinct CDR3 sequences, 18% of which are singletons. The sample originates from a study of patients and donors after allogeneic stem cell transplantation. From germline, CDR1 is DFQATT and CDR2 SNEGSKA (reference sequence). Deletions cut 2 bases from V and 3 bases from J, with 13 bases between. This CDR3 contains 14 residues. This sequence originates from a human donor who was either an allogeneic HSCT recipient or a stem cell or donor lymphocyte infusion donor (not recorded which). It is not recorded whose cells these are; they may come from a transplant donor. The specimen sequenced was blood, either unsorted or a sorted T cell fraction (not recorded which). The rearrangement uses TRBV20-1 and TRBJ1-2; no firm D call. CDR3 amino acids: CSARLTGGDYGYTF. In DNA, the CDR3 is TGCAGTGCTAGATTGACTGGCGGGGACTATGGCTACACCTTC.